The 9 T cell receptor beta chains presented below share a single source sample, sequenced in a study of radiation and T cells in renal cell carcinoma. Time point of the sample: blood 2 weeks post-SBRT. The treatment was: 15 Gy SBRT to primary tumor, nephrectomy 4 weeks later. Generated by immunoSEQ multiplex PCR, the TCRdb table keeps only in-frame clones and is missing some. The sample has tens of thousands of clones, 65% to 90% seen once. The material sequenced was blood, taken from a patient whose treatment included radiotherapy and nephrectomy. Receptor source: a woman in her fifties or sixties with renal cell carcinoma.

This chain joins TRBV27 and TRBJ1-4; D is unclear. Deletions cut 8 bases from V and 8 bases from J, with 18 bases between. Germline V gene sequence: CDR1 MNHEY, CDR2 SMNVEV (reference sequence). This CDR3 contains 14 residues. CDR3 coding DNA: TGTGCCAGCCTCCGGACCTTTTATATCGAAAAACTGTTTTTT. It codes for CASLRTFYIEKLFF.

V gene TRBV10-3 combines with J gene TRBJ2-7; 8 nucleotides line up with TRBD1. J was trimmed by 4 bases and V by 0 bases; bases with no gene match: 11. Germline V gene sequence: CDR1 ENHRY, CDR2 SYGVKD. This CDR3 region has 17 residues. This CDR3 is CAISESVDRQGAYEQYF. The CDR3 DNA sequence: TGTGCCATCAGTGAGTCAGTTGATCGGCAGGGGGCTTACGAGCAGTACTTC.

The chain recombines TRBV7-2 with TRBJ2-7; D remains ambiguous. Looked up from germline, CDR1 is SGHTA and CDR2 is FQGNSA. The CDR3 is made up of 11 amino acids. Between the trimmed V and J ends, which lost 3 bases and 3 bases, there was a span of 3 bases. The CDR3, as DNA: TGTGCCAGCAGCTTGAACTACGAGCAGTACTTC. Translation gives CASSLNYEQYF.

This CDR3 is CASSLDRGSTDTQYF. The CDR3 DNA reads as TGTGCCAGCAGCTTAGACAGGGGAAGCACAGATACGCAGTATTTT. The V and J genes are TRBV7-2 and TRBJ2-3; 7 bases are shared with TRBD1. The CDR3 runs 15 residues. Trimming took 1 base from V and 0 from J; bases not matched to a gene: 1. CDR1 is SGHTA, CDR2 FQGNSA, per germline.

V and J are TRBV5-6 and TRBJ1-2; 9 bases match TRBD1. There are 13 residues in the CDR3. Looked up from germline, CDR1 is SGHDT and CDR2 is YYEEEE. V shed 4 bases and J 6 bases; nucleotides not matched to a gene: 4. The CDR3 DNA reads TGTGCCAGCAGCACAACAGGGGGCAATGGCTACACCTTC. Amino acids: CASSTTGGNGYTF.

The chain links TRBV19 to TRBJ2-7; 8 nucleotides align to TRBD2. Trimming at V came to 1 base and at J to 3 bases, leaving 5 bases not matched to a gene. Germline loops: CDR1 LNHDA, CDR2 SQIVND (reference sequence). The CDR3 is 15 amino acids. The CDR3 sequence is CASSIGSGGNYEQYF. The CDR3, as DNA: TGTGCCAGTAGTATAGGGAGCGGGGGAAACTACGAGCAGTACTTC.

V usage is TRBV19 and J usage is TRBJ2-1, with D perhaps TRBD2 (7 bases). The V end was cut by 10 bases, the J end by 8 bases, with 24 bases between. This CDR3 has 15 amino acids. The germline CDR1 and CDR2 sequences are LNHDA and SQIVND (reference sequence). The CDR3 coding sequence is TGTGCCACCATGTCATATGAGGGGGGGCTAGATGAGCAGTTCTTC. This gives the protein CATMSYEGGLDEQFF.

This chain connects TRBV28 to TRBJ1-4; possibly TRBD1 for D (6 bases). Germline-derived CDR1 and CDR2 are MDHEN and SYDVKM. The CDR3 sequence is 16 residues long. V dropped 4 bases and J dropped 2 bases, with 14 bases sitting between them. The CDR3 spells CASSSLLGGTNEKLFF. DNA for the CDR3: TGTGCCAGCAGTTCCCTCCTAGGGGGTACTAATGAAAAACTGTTTTTT. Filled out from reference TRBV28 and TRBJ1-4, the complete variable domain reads DVKVTQSSRYLVKRTGEKVFLECVQDMDHENMFWYRQDPGLGLRLIYFSYDVKMKEKGDIPEGYSVSREKKERFSLILESASTNQTSMYLCASSSLLGGTNEKLFFGSGTQLSVL.

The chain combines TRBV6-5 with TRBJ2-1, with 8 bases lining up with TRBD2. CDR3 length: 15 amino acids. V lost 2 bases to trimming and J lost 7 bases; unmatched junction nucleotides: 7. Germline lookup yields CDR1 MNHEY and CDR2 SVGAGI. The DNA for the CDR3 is TGTGCCAGCAGTTACAAGTCGGGGGGGCAGAATGAGCAGTTCTTC. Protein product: CASSYKSGGQNEQFF.